Following are 10 T cell receptor beta chains from one sample sequenced in a study of OX40 agonist ivuxolimab in advanced cancers. The assay was immunoSEQ multiplex PCR, and TCRdb's table has in-frame clones only and misses some. The data contain tens of thousands of clones, approximately 92% of them singletons. Source: CD4+ or CD8+ T cells sorted from blood, taken in a trial of the OX40 agonist ivuxolimab. The receptors were gathered from an adult with an advanced solid tumor such as melanoma, head and neck, liver or kidney cancer.

The table lists this clone with a few counts. The chain couples TRBV6-1 to TRBJ1-2; D is ambiguous. Trimming left V 3 bases short and J 5 bases short, with 7 bases between. The CDR3 totals 12 residues. CDR1 and CDR2 from the germline V gene are MNHNS and SASEGT. The CDR3 loop reads CASSETHYGYTF. The CDR3 DNA sequence: TGTGCCAGCAGTGAGACGCATTATGGCTACACCTTC.

The chain employs TRBV2 and TRBJ2-7, with TRBD1 identical over 7 bases. This CDR3 spans 12 amino acids. V lost 11 bases to trimming and J lost 3 bases; unmatched junction nucleotides: 7. CDR1 and CDR2 from the germline V gene are SNHLY and FYNNEI. In DNA, the CDR3 is TGTGCCTCCTCCCGGGACAGCTACGAGCAGTACTTC. Translating gives CASSRDSYEQYF.

The chain couples TRBV29-1 to TRBJ1-1; possible D gene TRBD1, 5 bases. Trimming left V 8 bases short and J 3 bases short, with 13 bases between. The CDR3 has 12 residues. Germline lookup yields CDR1 SQVTM and CDR2 ANQGSEA. CDR3 protein: CSSRTGHTEAFF. The CDR3 region has the DNA TGCAGCTCCCGGACGGGGCACACTGAAGCTTTCTTT.

The chain recombines TRBV27 with TRBJ2-7, with TRBD1 matching over 10 bases. Germline lookup yields CDR1 MNHEY and CDR2 SMNVEV (reference sequence). V dropped 7 bases and J dropped 5; count of bases not matched to a gene: 14. CDR3 length equals 16 residues. The CDR3 coding sequence is TGTGCCAGCATGAGCTGGGGAAGGGACAGGGGTAACGAGCAGTACTTC. As protein: CASMSWGRDRGNEQYF.

This chain joins TRBV5-1 and TRBJ1-6; tentatively, D is TRBD1 (6 bases). CDR3 length: 14 amino acids. The V end was cut by 4 bases, the J end by 6 bases, with 11 bases between. Germline V gene sequence: CDR1 SGHRS, CDR2 YFSETQ. This chain's CDR3 is CASSPQGSNSPLHF. The DNA of the CDR3 is TGCGCCAGCAGCCCACAGGGAAGTAATTCACCCCTCCACTTT.

This clone has just a few counts. The V and J genes are TRBV9 and TRBJ2-5, with a weak D call TRBD2 (6 bases). Trimming took off 0 bases at V and 1 base at J, with 13 bases between the two ends. Looked up from germline, CDR1 is SGDLS and CDR2 is YYNGEE. The CDR3 totals 16 residues. The CDR3: CASSVAGGGGQETQYF. CDR3 coding DNA: TGTGCCAGCAGCGTAGCCGGGGGAGGCGGCCAAGAGACCCAGTACTTC.

The J gene is TRBJ1-3, the V gene TRBV5-1; D is possibly TRBD1 (6 bases). Per the germline V gene, CDR1 is SGHRS and CDR2 is YFSETQ. V gave up 4 bases and J gave up 6 bases, with 20 bases separating them. This CDR3 region has 16 residues. The CDR3 DNA sequence: TGCGCCAGCAGCACCTCAGGGGCCACAGCACAAAACACCATATATTTT. Translated: CASSTSGATAQNTIYF.

This sequence joins TRBV6-1 and TRBJ1-2, with 10 bases fitting TRBD1. This CDR3 region has 14 residues. The V and J ends lost 1 base and 4 bases, in that order; junction bases with no gene match: 0. In germline, CDR1 is MNHNS, CDR2 SASEGT. CDR3 loop: CASSEGTGGYGYTF. In nucleotides, the CDR3 is TGTGCCAGCAGTGAAGGGACAGGGGGCTATGGCTACACCTTC.

This chain joins TRBV27 and TRBJ2-2; D might be TRBD1 or TRBD2, each matching 6 bases. CDR3 length: 17 residues. Germline V lookup: CDR1 MNHEY, CDR2 SMNVEV (reference sequence). The V end was cut by 5 bases, the J end by 6 bases, with 22 bases between. The CDR3 DNA reads TGTGCCAGCAGTGGGGTGGGGGGCAGAGGGGACGCCGGGGAGCTGTTTTTT. It codes for CASSGVGGRGDAGELFF.

The genes are TRBV7-3 and TRBJ2-1; possibly TRBD1 or TRBD2 for D (5 bases each). With 1 base removed from V and 6 bases from J, the gap between germline ends came to 7 bases. The CDR3 runs 13 residues. In germline, CDR1 is SGHTA, CDR2 FQGTGA. Here the CDR3 reads CASSLMGTNEQFF. Here the CDR3 DNA reads TGTGCCAGCAGCTTAATGGGGACCAATGAGCAGTTCTTC.